This T cell receptor (beta chain) was recorded in a study of T cells expressing NK-cell markers. The study's findings and limits: There remained a lack of clarity about HCMV specificity of expanded NKG2C+ T cell clones.

Germline CDR1 is SNHLY and CDR2 is FYNNEI. This CDR3 region has 15 residues. With respect to this clonotype: Antigen: not known.

In generating TCR beta cDNA, 5'RACE template switching with UMIs was used. From its re-call of the 5' RACE reads, TCRdb lists each CDR3 protein once, without DNA. The sample's table shows about 170,000 distinct CDR3 sequences. This sequence was found in a man aged 18-69 years in good health. The chain couples TRBV2 to TRBJ1-3; lacking DNA, the TRBD1 call made by TCRdb goes unchecked. The specimen sequenced was blood T cells: a sorted CD56 or NKG2C T cell subset, CD4+ or CD8+ T cells, or bulk PBMC T cells (not recorded which). The CDR3 spells CASSSDRVLSNTIYF.